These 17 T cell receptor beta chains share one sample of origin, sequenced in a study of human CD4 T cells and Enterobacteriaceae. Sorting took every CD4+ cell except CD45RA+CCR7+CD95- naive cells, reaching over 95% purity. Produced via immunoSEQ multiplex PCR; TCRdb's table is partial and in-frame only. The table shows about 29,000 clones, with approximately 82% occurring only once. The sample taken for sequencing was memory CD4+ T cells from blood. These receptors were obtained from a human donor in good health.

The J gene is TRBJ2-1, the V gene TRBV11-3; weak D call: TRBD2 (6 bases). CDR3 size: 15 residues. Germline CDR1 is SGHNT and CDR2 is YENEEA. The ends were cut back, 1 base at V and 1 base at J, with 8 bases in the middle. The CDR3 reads CASSLGDFSYNEQFF. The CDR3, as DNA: TGTGCCAGCAGCTTAGGGGACTTTTCCTACAATGAGCAGTTCTTC.

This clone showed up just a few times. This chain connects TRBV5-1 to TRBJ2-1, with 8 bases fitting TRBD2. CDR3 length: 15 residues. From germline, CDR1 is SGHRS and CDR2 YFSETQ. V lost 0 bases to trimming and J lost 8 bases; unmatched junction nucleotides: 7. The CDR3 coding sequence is TGCGCCAGCAGCTTGGGACTAGCGATTGGCGATGAGCAGTTCTTC. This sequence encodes CASSLGLAIGDEQFF.

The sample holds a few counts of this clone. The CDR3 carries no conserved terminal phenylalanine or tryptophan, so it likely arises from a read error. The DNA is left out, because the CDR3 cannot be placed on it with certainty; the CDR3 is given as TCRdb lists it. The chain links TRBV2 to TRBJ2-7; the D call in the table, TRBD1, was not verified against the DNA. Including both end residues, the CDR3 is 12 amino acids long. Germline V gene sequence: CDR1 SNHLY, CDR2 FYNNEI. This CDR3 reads CASSATKWNVYL.

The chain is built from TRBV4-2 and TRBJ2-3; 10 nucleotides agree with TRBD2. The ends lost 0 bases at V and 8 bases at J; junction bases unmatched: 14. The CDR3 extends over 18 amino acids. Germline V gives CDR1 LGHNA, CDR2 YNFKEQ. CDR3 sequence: CASSQEGPASGRAGTQYF. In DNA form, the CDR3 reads TGTGCCAGCAGCCAAGAGGGTCCTGCGAGCGGGAGGGCAGGTACGCAGTATTTT.

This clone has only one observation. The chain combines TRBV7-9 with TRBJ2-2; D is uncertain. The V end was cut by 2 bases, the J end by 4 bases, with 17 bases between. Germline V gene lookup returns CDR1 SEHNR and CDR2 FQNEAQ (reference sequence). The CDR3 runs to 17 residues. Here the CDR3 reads CASSLSRSRRGTGELFF. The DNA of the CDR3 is TGTGCCAGCAGCTTAAGTAGGTCCCGCCGTGGCACCGGGGAGCTGTTTTTT.

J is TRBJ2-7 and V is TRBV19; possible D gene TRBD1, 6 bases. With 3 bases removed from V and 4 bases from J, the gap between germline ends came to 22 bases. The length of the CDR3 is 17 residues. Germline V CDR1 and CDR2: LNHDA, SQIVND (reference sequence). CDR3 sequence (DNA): TGTGCCAGTAGTATGAGACTCGGCCAGGGGACCCCTTACGAGCAGTACTTC. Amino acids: CASSMRLGQGTPYEQYF.

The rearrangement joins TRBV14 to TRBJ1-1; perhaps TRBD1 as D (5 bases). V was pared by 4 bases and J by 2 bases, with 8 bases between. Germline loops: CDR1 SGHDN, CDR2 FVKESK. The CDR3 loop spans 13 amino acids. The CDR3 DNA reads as TGTGCCAGCAGCCGGGGACTAAACACTGAAGCTTTCTTT. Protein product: CASSRGLNTEAFF.

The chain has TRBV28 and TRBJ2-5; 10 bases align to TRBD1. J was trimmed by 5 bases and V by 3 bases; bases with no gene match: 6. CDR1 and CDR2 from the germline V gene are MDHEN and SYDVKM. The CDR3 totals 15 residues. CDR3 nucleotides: TGTGCCAGCAGTTTGGGGACAGGGGATATGGAGACCCAGTACTTC. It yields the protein CASSLGTGDMETQYF.

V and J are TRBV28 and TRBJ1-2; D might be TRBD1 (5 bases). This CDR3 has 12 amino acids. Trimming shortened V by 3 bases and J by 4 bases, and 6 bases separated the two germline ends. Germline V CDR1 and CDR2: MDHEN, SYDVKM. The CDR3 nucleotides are TGTGCCAGCAGTTTGAGGGGCTATGGCTACACCTTC. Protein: CASSLRGYGYTF.

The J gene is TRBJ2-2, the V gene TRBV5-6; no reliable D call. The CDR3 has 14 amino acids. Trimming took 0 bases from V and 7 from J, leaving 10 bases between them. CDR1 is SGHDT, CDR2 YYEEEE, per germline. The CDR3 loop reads CASSLVGHGGELFF. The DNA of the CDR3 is TGTGCCAGCAGCTTGGTGGGCCACGGCGGGGAGCTGTTTTTT.

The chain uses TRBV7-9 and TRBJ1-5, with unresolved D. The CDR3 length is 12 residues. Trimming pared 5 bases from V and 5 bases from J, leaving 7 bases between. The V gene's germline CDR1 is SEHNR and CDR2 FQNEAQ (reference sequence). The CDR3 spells CASSVTDQPQHF. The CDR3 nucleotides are TGTGCCAGCAGCGTTACAGATCAGCCCCAGCATTTT.

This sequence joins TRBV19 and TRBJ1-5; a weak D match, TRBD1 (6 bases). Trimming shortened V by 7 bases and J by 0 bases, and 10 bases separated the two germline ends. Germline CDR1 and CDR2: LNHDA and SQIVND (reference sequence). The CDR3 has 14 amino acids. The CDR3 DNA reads TGTGCCAGTAATCAGGGGTATAGCAATCAGCCCCAGCATTTT. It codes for CASNQGYSNQPQHF.

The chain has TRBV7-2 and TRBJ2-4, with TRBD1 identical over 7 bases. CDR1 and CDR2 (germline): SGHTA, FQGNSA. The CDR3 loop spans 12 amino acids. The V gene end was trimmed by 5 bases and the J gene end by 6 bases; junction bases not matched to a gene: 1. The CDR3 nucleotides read TGTGCCAGCAGCCGGACAGGAAACATTCAGTACTTC. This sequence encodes CASSRTGNIQYF.

The CDR3 bases are TGTGCCAGCAGTTTAACCCCCGGGGCCTTTCTCCTACGGCAGTACTTC. Its protein product is CASSLTPGAFLLRQYF. The chain couples TRBV28 to TRBJ2-7, with D perhaps TRBD1 or TRBD2 (5 bases each). Germline CDR1 reads MDHEN; CDR2 reads SYDVKM. This CDR3 has 16 amino acids. The V and J ends lost 2 bases and 9 bases respectively, with 23 bases between them.

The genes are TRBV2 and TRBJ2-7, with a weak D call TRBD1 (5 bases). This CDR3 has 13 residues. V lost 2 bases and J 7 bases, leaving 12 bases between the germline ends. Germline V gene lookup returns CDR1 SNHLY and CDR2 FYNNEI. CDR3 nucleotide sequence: TGTGCCAGCAGTGAACAGGGTCCCAGTGAGCAGTACTTC. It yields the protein CASSEQGPSEQYF.

The CDR3 protein is CASSPQLAGSTDTQYF. CDR3 nucleotides: TGTGCCAGCAGCCCACAACTAGCGGGGAGCACAGATACGCAGTATTTT. The chain links TRBV28 to TRBJ2-3; 10 positions agree with TRBD2. The CDR3 extends over 16 amino acids. Looked up from germline, CDR1 is MDHEN and CDR2 is SYDVKM. The V and J ends lost 6 bases and 0 bases, in that order; junction bases with no gene match: 6.

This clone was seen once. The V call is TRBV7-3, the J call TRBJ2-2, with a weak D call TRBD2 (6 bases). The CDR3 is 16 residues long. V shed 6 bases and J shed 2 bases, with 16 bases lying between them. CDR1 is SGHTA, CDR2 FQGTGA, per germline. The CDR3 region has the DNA TGTGCCAGCAGTCGCACTAGCTCCTCAAACACCGGGGAGCTGTTTTTT. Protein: CASSRTSSSNTGELFF.